These 31 T cell receptor beta chains were sequenced from one sample in a study of shared clonotypes between healthy human individuals. Some clones are missing from TCRdb's copy, which holds only in-frame ones; the method was immunoSEQ multiplex PCR. The sample contains under 600,000 clones, approximately 97% of which appear only once. The sample comprised naive CD4+ T cells sorted from blood. Subset here: CD45RA+ positively selected. The receptors originated from a woman in her twenties or thirties in good health.

V is TRBV28 and J is TRBJ1-6, with TRBD1 identical over 8 bases. The V segment lost 2 bases and the J segment 8 bases; nucleotides outside the gene matches: 5. The CDR3 is 15 residues long. CDR1 and CDR2 from the germline V gene are MDHEN and SYDVKM. The CDR3 spells CASSLAGGDHSPLHF. CDR3 nucleotide sequence: TGTGCCAGCAGTTTAGCAGGGGGCGACCATTCACCCCTCCACTTT.

The J gene is TRBJ2-7, the V gene TRBV6-1; 7 bases match TRBD2. The germline CDR1 and CDR2 sequences are MNHNS and SASEGT. The V and J ends lost 6 bases and 2 bases, in that order; junction bases with no gene match: 7. This CDR3 is built from 14 residues. CDR3 region: CASRTGLPPYEQYF. Here the CDR3 DNA reads TGTGCCAGCAGAACGGGACTACCTCCCTACGAGCAGTACTTC.

The chain combines TRBV11-2 with TRBJ2-1, with TRBD2 matching 10 bases. J lost 9 bases, V lost 5 bases, and 10 bases had no gene match. CDR3 size: 15 residues. Per germline, CDR1 SGHAT and CDR2 FQNNGV. The CDR3, as DNA: TGTGCCAGCAGCCAAACTAGCGGGACTGCCGGTGAGCAGTTCTTC. It specifies CASSQTSGTAGEQFF.

The chain is built from TRBV27 and TRBJ2-1; 13 nucleotides match TRBD2. V gave up 6 bases and J gave up 7 bases; unmatched junction bases: 6. Germline V gene data show CDR1 as MNHEY and CDR2 as SMNVEV (reference sequence). The CDR3 extends over 15 amino acids. Written as DNA, the CDR3 is TGTGCCAGCAGACCAAGGACTAGCGGGAGAAATGAGCAGTTCTTC. It specifies CASRPRTSGRNEQFF.

This rearrangement joins TRBV15 to TRBJ1-3, with 8 bases lining up with TRBD1. In germline, CDR1 is LNHNV, CDR2 YYDKDF (reference sequence). CDR3 length equals 17 residues. V shed 3 bases and J 4 bases; nucleotides not matched to a gene: 11. DNA for the CDR3: TGTGCCACCAGCAGGGAATGGGAGAGGACAGGGGGAAACACCATATATTTT. Translated: CATSREWERTGGNTIYF.

CDR3 sequence (DNA): TGTGCCAGCAGTCCGCCTGGGGGTCGGAATGAGCAGTTCTTC. Protein sequence: CASSPPGGRNEQFF. This rearrangement joins TRBV6-5 to TRBJ2-1; perhaps D is TRBD1 or TRBD2 (5 bases each). Germline loops: CDR1 MNHEY, CDR2 SVGAGI. V lost 5 bases and J 7 bases, leaving 15 bases between the germline ends. The CDR3 spans 14 residues.

The chain carries TRBV28 and TRBJ2-1; possibly TRBD1 for D (5 bases). Germline values: CDR1 MDHEN, CDR2 SYDVKM. V was trimmed by 5 bases and J by 5 bases, leaving 34 bases between them. This CDR3 comprises 21 residues. CDR3 in DNA: TGTGCCAGCAGTCTCAGGACAAGGACCCGAGGTGTCCAGCGACCAAACAATGAGCAGTTCTTC. Translation gives CASSLRTRTRGVQRPNNEQFF.

The chain links TRBV11-2 to TRBJ2-5, with D possibly being TRBD2 (6 bases). V was trimmed by 8 bases and J by 4 bases, leaving 11 bases between them. Germline lookup yields CDR1 SGHAT and CDR2 FQNNGV. CDR3 length equals 12 residues. CDR3 amino acids: CASGRAGETQYF. Here the CDR3 DNA reads TGTGCCAGCGGGCGAGCGGGAGAGACCCAGTACTTC. The full variable domain, with the rest looked up from reference TRBV11-2 and TRBJ2-5, is EAGVAQSPRYKIIEKRQSVAFWCNPISGHATLYWYQQILGQGPKLLIQFQNNGVVDDSQLPKDRFSAERLKGVDSTLKIQPAKLEDSAVYLCASGRAGETQYFGPGTRLLVL.

The rearrangement links TRBV2 to TRBJ2-5; D assignment may be TRBD1 or TRBD2 (5 bases each). Germline V lookup: CDR1 SNHLY, CDR2 FYNNEI. This CDR3 has 14 residues. V shed 2 bases and J shed 2 bases, with 9 bases lying between them. Here the CDR3 reads CASSERDVQETQYF. Written as DNA, the CDR3 is TGTGCCAGCAGTGAAAGGGACGTTCAAGAGACCCAGTACTTC.

The chain carries TRBV10-3 and TRBJ2-5, with D hard to call. The J call is in doubt because the DNA end fits TRBJ2-7 better. The CDR3 extends over 14 amino acids. Germline values: CDR1 ENHRY, CDR2 SYGVKD. The CDR3 nucleotides are TGTGCCATCAGTGAGTCTGGGCAGGCCTACGAGCAGTACTTC. Protein: CAISESGQAYEQYF.

This clone came up a few times. The rearrangement joins TRBV4-1 to TRBJ1-5, with 7 nucleotides matching TRBD1. The CDR3 has 15 residues. V lost 4 bases, J lost 7 bases, and 10 bases stayed unmatched. CDR1 and CDR2 (germline): MGHRA, YSYEKL. CDR3 nucleotides: TGCGCCAGCAGCCTGATGGGACAGAGGGGGCAGCCCCAGCATTTT. Protein sequence: CASSLMGQRGQPQHF.

The chain couples TRBV21-1 to TRBJ1-1. TRBV21-1 is a recognized pseudogene. This CDR3 spans 12 amino acids. The CDR3 DNA sequence: TGTGCCAGCAGCACGCAGAACACTGAAGCTTTCTTT. Its translation is CASSTQNTEAFF.

The chain recombines TRBV19 with TRBJ2-2; 8 nucleotides agree with TRBD1. J lost 5 bases, V lost 7 bases, and 6 bases had no gene match. This CDR3 is 14 amino acids long. From germline, CDR1 is LNHDA and CDR2 SQIVND (reference sequence). As DNA, the CDR3 is TGTGCCAGTATTCGGGACAGGACGACCGGGGAGCTGTTTTTT. Translation gives CASIRDRTTGELFF.

The gene calls are TRBV7-9 and TRBJ2-5; D is undetermined. Germline CDR1 and CDR2: SEHNR and FQNEAQ (reference sequence). V was pared by 4 bases and J by 5 bases, with 11 bases between. CDR3 size: 13 residues. CDR3 protein: CASSSPVGETQYF. The DNA for the CDR3 is TGTGCCAGCAGCTCCCCTGTTGGGGAGACCCAGTACTTC.

Notes on this clone: Other DNA sequences of this sample code for an identical CDR3. The chain couples TRBV18 to TRBJ1-4; tentative D call: TRBD1 (6 bases). The ends were cut back, 6 bases at V and 0 bases at J, with 8 bases in the middle. Per germline, CDR1 KGHSH and CDR2 LQKENI. The CDR3 has 14 residues. CDR3 in amino acids: CASSPGATNEKLFF. The CDR3 DNA sequence: TGTGCCAGCTCTCCAGGGGCAACTAATGAAAAACTGTTTTTT.

The V call is TRBV6-6, the J call TRBJ1-2, with TRBD1 matching 7 bases. There are 13 residues in the CDR3. The germline V gene has CDR1 MNHNY and CDR2 SVGAGI (reference sequence). V shed 6 bases, J shed 8 bases, and the junction held 9 bases outside the gene matches. As DNA, the CDR3 is TGTGCCAGCAGGAGGGACAGCCCCACCGGCTACACCTTC. It encodes CASRRDSPTGYTF.

The genes are TRBV6-1 and TRBJ2-5, with 10 bases fitting TRBD2. Germline CDR1 reads MNHNS; CDR2 reads SASEGT. This CDR3 is built from 17 residues. V lost 1 base, J lost 5 bases, and 10 bases stayed unmatched. The CDR3 bases are TGTGCCAGCAGTGAAGGAGGGATAGCGGGAGGCGGGGAGACCCAGTACTTC. It is translated as CASSEGGIAGGGETQYF.

The rearrangement uses TRBV7-2 and TRBJ2-7; D possibly corresponds to TRBD2 (5 bases). The length of the CDR3 is 14 residues. Germline values: CDR1 SGHTA, CDR2 FQGNSA. The V end was cut by 0 bases, the J end by 6 bases, with 12 bases between. For the CDR3, the DNA is TGTGCCAGCAGCTTAGCCGGGTCCGCGGGCGAGCAGTACTTC. It encodes CASSLAGSAGEQYF.

This sequence joins TRBV4-1 and TRBJ2-7, with 10 bases fitting TRBD1. The junction had 14 bases not matched to a gene; V was cut back by 4 bases and J by 5 bases. The germline V gene has CDR1 MGHRA and CDR2 YSYEKL. The CDR3 has 17 amino acids. The CDR3 nucleotides read TGCGCCAGCAGCCGAAGGGCCGGGACAGGGGCTCGGGACGAGCAGTACTTC. As protein: CASSRRAGTGARDEQYF.

The V gene is TRBV6-5, the J gene TRBJ2-1; D uncertain. The germline V gene has CDR1 MNHEY and CDR2 SVGAGI. With 6 bases removed from V and 5 bases from J, the gap between germline ends came to 5 bases. This CDR3 is 11 amino acids long. This CDR3 reads CASRGNNEQFF. The CDR3, as DNA: TGTGCCAGCAGGGGGAACAATGAGCAGTTCTTC.

The V and J genes are TRBV19 and TRBJ1-5; TRBD1 aligns across 7 bases. With 3 bases clipped from V and 10 bases from J, the junction kept 6 bases outside the gene matches. The CDR3 is 13 residues long. Germline V gene lookup returns CDR1 LNHDA and CDR2 SQIVND (reference sequence). The CDR3 DNA reads as TGTGCCAGTAGTATCCAGGGGGGATCCCCCCAGCATTTT. Protein sequence: CASSIQGGSPQHF.

J is TRBJ2-7 and V is TRBV27; TRBD1 agrees at 9 bases. In germline, CDR1 is MNHEY, CDR2 SMNVEV (reference sequence). CDR3 length: 15 amino acids. The ends lost 4 bases at V and 4 bases at J; junction bases unmatched: 8. The CDR3 coding sequence is TGTGCCAGCAGTTCGGCCGGGACAGGGCGTTACGAGCAGTACTTC. Translation gives CASSSAGTGRYEQYF.

V gene TRBV28 combines with J gene TRBJ2-7; TRBD2 aligns across 9 bases. Germline values: CDR1 MDHEN, CDR2 SYDVKM. This CDR3 contains 11 residues. J gave up 9 bases and V 5 bases, and 2 bases lay outside the gene matches. CDR3 sequence reads: CASSVAGVQYF. In DNA form, the CDR3 reads TGTGCCAGCAGTGTAGCGGGAGTGCAGTACTTC. The whole variable domain, remainder taken from reference TRBV28 and TRBJ2-7, is DVKVTQSSRYLVKRTGEKVFLECVQDMDHENMFWYRQDPGLGLRLIYFSYDVKMKEKGDIPEGYSVSREKKERFSLILESASTNQTSMYLCASSVAGVQYFGPGTRLTVT.

The chain employs TRBV5-1 and TRBJ1-2, with D perhaps TRBD1 (5 bases). The V gene lost 0 bases and the J gene lost 8 bases, with 14 bases spanning the gap. The germline CDR1 and CDR2 sequences are SGHRS and YFSETQ. The CDR3 runs to 14 residues. DNA for the CDR3: TGCGCCAGCAGCTTGGGGTTGACAGTAACGGGCTACACCTTC. This translates into CASSLGLTVTGYTF.

The V call is TRBV7-9, the J call TRBJ1-2; 10 bases fit TRBD1. This CDR3 spans 14 amino acids. CDR1 and CDR2 (germline): SEHNR, FQNEAQ (reference sequence). V lost 2 bases, J lost 5 bases, and 2 bases stayed unmatched. The CDR3 DNA reads TGTGCCAGCAGCTTACGGGACAGGGGATATGGCTACACCTTC. Protein: CASSLRDRGYGYTF.

The V and J genes are TRBV5-1 and TRBJ2-1; possible D gene TRBD1, 6 bases. V was trimmed by 4 bases and J by 8 bases, leaving 22 bases between them. Germline loops: CDR1 SGHRS, CDR2 YFSETQ. The CDR3 sequence is 16 residues long. The CDR3 reads CASSVPPGHLGHEQFF. CDR3 in DNA: TGCGCCAGCAGCGTTCCGCCGGGACACCTGGGACATGAGCAGTTCTTC.

This clone was seen once. The chain carries TRBV2 and TRBJ2-3; 10 positions match TRBD2. The CDR3 consists of 14 residues. The V gene's germline CDR1 is SNHLY and CDR2 FYNNEI. J lost 4 bases, V lost 2 bases, and 0 bases had no gene match. CDR3 nucleotides: TGTGCCAGCAGTGAACTAGCGGGAGCAGATACGCAGTATTTT. The encoded protein is CASSELAGADTQYF.

This sequence joins TRBV5-5 and TRBJ2-7; a weak D match, TRBD1 (5 bases). The CDR3 contains 17 residues. V lost 3 bases and J 2 bases, leaving 21 bases between the germline ends. The germline V gene has CDR1 SGHKS and CDR2 YYEKEE (reference sequence). CDR3 amino acids: CASSWIYASTETYEQYF. The CDR3 DNA reads as TGTGCCAGCAGCTGGATCTACGCCTCGACAGAAACCTACGAGCAGTACTTC.

The chain is built from TRBV5-6 and TRBJ1-2; D unclear. Deletions cut 2 bases from V and 7 bases from J, with 18 bases between. Germline assignment: CDR1 SGHDT and CDR2 YYEEEE. The CDR3 has 15 residues. The CDR3 DNA sequence: TGTGCCAGCAGCTTCTCCCCCGGAGCATATCGTGGCTACACCTTC. This sequence encodes CASSFSPGAYRGYTF.

The rearrangement links TRBV12-1 to TRBJ2-6; TRBD1, as called in the table, went unchecked against the DNA. TRBV12-1 is given as a pseudogene. The CDR3 loop spans 19 amino acids. Here the CDR3 reads CASSVVSVIGQSRANVLTF. The CDR3 nucleotides read TGTGCCAGCAGCGTAGTTTCTGTAATAGGACAAAGTCGAGCCAACGTCCTGACTTTC.

The rearrangement links TRBV28 to TRBJ2-3; tentatively, D is TRBD2 (6 bases). Germline V gene data show CDR1 as MDHEN and CDR2 as SYDVKM. Trimming removed 6 bases at V and 5 bases at J, with 12 bases between. The CDR3 runs 13 residues. The CDR3 loop reads CASRGPAGDTQYF. The CDR3 bases are TGTGCCAGCAGAGGACCAGCGGGAGATACGCAGTATTTT.